Each of the 2 T cell receptor beta chains below was sequenced from the same sample in a study of blood T cell repertoires in COVID-19. Assay: immunoSEQ multiplex PCR; the TCRdb copy retains only in-frame clones and omits some. The top ten clones hold roughly 1% of a sample with some 300,000 clones, roughly 89% of them seen once. Sequencing used peripheral blood. The receptor set was obtained from a woman aged 40 to 50 with COVID-19, enrolled during active disease.

This chain joins TRBV28 and TRBJ1-2; maybe TRBD1 (6 bases). Germline V CDR1 and CDR2: MDHEN, SYDVKM. The germline V and J ends were trimmed by 4 bases and 7 bases, with 7 bases remaining between them. The CDR3 sequence is 11 residues long. CDR3 bases: TGTGCCAGCAGTTACAGGGCTGGCTACACCTTC. It yields the protein CASSYRAGYTF.

V and J are TRBV5-1 and TRBJ1-1, with 7 bases that match TRBD1. Germline lookup yields CDR1 SGHRS and CDR2 YFSETQ. The CDR3 runs to 16 residues. After removal of 1 base from V and 2 bases from J, the junction contained 8 bases not matched to a gene. The CDR3 DNA reads TGCGCCAGCAGCTTGCGGGACAGTGACTATAACACTGAAGCTTTCTTT. Its protein product is CASSLRDSDYNTEAFF.